This T cell receptor (beta chain) is drawn from a study of T cell changes during pregnancy in multiple sclerosis. The repertoire was sequenced with immunoSEQ multiplex PCR; TCRdb's copy has only in-frame clones and lacks some. The sample lists 45,000 to 55,000 clones; roughly 90% were seen once. The length of the CDR3 is 12 residues. The V gene lost 4 bases and the J gene lost 8 bases, with 12 bases spanning the gap. The germline CDR1 and CDR2 sequences are SGDLS and YYNGEE. The TCR originated in a female donor in good health, enrolled as a control in a pregnancy study. The V and J genes are TRBV9 and TRBJ1-2; the D is unclear. The material sequenced was CD4+ T cells from peripheral blood mononuclear cells, taken after pregnancy. CDR3 loop: CASSPGPGGYTF. CDR3 in DNA: TGTGCCAGCAGCCCGGGCCCGGGGGGCTACACCTTC.